The 9 T cell receptor beta chains presented below share a single source sample, sequenced in a study of T cells expressing NK-cell markers. TCRdb re-called the 5' RACE reads, yielding one record per CDR3 amino acid sequence without DNA. The listing records 550,000 or so distinct CDR3 sequences. Sequencing was carried out using blood T cells: a sorted CD56 or NKG2C T cell subset, CD4+ or CD8+ T cells, or bulk PBMC T cells (not recorded which). These receptor sequences come from a man between 18 and 29 years old in good health.

This chain uses TRBV15 with TRBJ2-1; with no DNA, the TCRdb D assignment of TRBD1 cannot be verified. This CDR3 contains 13 residues. The V gene's germline CDR1 is LNHNV and CDR2 YYDKDF (reference sequence). The CDR3: CATSRDRDNEQFF.

The chain links TRBV5-1 to TRBJ1-1; TCRdb selects TRBD1, and the lack of DNA leaves this call unchecked. There are 14 residues in the CDR3. Per the germline V gene, CDR1 is SGHRS and CDR2 is YFSETQ. This CDR3 reads CASSLDRGTSEAFF.

The J gene is TRBJ2-5, the V gene TRBV29-1; there is no DNA to check the TCRdb D call of TRBD2. Germline V CDR1 and CDR2: SQVTM, ANQGSEA. CDR3 size: 14 residues. This CDR3 is CSVARRLAEETQYF.

V usage is TRBV2 and J usage is TRBJ1-2; TCRdb selects TRBD1, and the lack of DNA leaves this call unchecked. CDR1 and CDR2 from the germline V gene are SNHLY and FYNNEI. CDR3 length: 13 amino acids. The CDR3 reads CASIFGRGDGYTF.

The chain has TRBV5-5 and TRBJ2-3. The germline gives CDR1 SGHKS, CDR2 YYEKEE (reference sequence). The CDR3 covers 13 residues. This CDR3 is CASSLSGADTQYF.

The V gene is TRBV12-3 or TRBV12-4, the J gene TRBJ2-1. The CDR3 is 16 amino acids. The CDR3 loop reads CASRATVASSYNEQFF.

The gene calls are TRBV12-3 or TRBV12-4 and TRBJ2-2; TCRdb's D gene call, TRBD1, goes unchecked for lack of DNA. The CDR3 covers 15 residues. The CDR3 region is CASTIRGLNTGELFF.

This chain links TRBV7-3 with TRBJ2-1; TCRdb returns TRBD1, unconfirmable since there is no DNA. In germline, CDR1 is SGHTA, CDR2 FQGTGA. The CDR3 contains 15 residues. This CDR3 is CASSFTGTGTNEQFF.

The chain joins TRBV18 to TRBJ2-1; TCRdb gives TRBD1 as the D gene, but with no DNA this cannot be confirmed. Germline V gene data show CDR1 as KGHSH and CDR2 as LQKENI. The CDR3 has 14 residues. The CDR3 sequence: CASSLDRIYNEQFF.